The rows below give T cell receptor beta chains drawn from one sample of a study of control samples from healthy donors and cancer patients. Assay: immunoSEQ multiplex PCR; the TCRdb copy retains only in-frame clones and omits some. The sample shows tens of thousands of clones, about 87% of them seen only once. The specimen sequenced was PBMCs. Source of these receptors: a woman aged 50 to 60 with head and neck cancer. Both conserved end residues are part of each CDR3. Fields, in order: D gene, J gene, clone size, V gene, CDR3 length, CDR3 protein, CDR3 DNA. A D gene is named only where the DNA matches it firmly. The listing skips clone size in some rows; elsewhere it reads once, few, many or a size class.

TRBD1,TRBJ1-3,few,TRBV7-2,16,CASSFQGANSGNTIYF,TGTGCCAGCAGCTTCCAGGGGGCAAACTCTGGAAACACCATATATTTT
TRBD2,TRBJ2-2,NA,TRBV29-1,16,CSVLEGTRGLAGELFF,TGCAGCGTCCTCGAGGGGACTAGGGGCCTGGCCGGGGAGCTGTTTTTT
NA,TRBJ1-5,NA,TRBV7-6,14,CASTESGYDQPQHF,TGTGCCAGCACTGAATCAGGGTACGATCAGCCCCAGCATTTT
NA,TRBJ2-3,NA,TRBV5-1,14,CASSPDRSTDTQYF,TGCGCCAGCAGCCCCGACAGGAGCACAGATACGCAGTATTTT
TRBD1,TRBJ1-2,NA,TRBV4-3,15,CASSQGLQGANGYTF,TGCGCCAGCAGCCAAGGATTACAGGGGGCAAATGGCTACACCTTC
TRBD1,TRBJ1-1,NA,TRBV28,13,CASRGTANTEAFF,TGTGCCAGCAGAGGGACAGCGAACACTGAAGCTTTCTTT
NA,TRBJ1-1,NA,TRBV5-1,14,CASRMDIMNTEAFF,TGCGCCAGCAGAATGGACATAATGAACACTGAAGCTTTCTTT
NA,TRBJ1-2,NA,TRBV5-4,15,CASSLAGPTNYGYTF,TGTGCCAGCAGCCTGGCAGGGCCAACTAACTATGGCTACACCTTC
TRBD1,TRBJ2-5,NA,TRBV27,17,CASSLFRDRGLQETQYF,TGTGCCAGCAGTTTATTCCGGGACAGGGGACTTCAAGAGACCCAGTACTTC
TRBD2,TRBJ2-3,NA,TRBV18,15,CASSPAGGLPDTQYF,TGTGCCAGCTCACCAGCGGGGGGGCTCCCAGATACGCAGTATTTT
NA,TRBJ1-4,NA,TRBV3-1/TRBV3-2,15,CASSRSGGGNEKLFF,TGTGCCAGCAGCCGGTCTGGGGGGGGCAATGAAAAACTGTTTTTT
NA,TRBJ1-5,NA,TRBV7-2,15,CASSPTGPSNQPQHF,TGTGCCAGCAGCCCGACAGGACCTAGCAATCAGCCCCAGCATTTT
TRBD1,TRBJ2-2,NA,TRBV7-7,17,CASSFNRGPSSTGELFF,TGTGCCAGCAGCTTTAACAGGGGGCCCAGCAGCACCGGGGAGCTGTTTTTT
TRBD1,TRBJ1-3,once,TRBV30,15,CAWSVRGLSGNTIYF,TGTGCCTGGAGTGTGAGGGGGCTGTCTGGAAACACCATATATTTT
TRBD2,TRBJ2-1,NA,TRBV5-1,15,CASRQLAGGYNEQFF,TGCGCCAGCAGGCAACTAGCGGGGGGCTACAATGAGCAGTTCTTC
NA,TRBJ1-1,NA,TRBV11-2,14,CASSLASSYTEAFF,TGTGCCAGCAGCTTAGCTTCCAGCTACACTGAAGCTTTCTTT
NA,TRBJ1-2,NA,TRBV6-5,12,CASSYLGYGYTF,TGTGCCAGCAGTTACCTGGGGTATGGCTACACCTTC
NA,TRBJ2-5,NA,TRBV5-1,12,CASSLGSGTQYF,TGCGCCAGCAGCTTGGGGTCAGGGACCCAGTACTTC
NA,TRBJ1-6,NA,TRBV6-2/TRBV6-3,17,CASSLDPEDSYNSPLHF,TGTGCCAGCAGTTTGGACCCTGAGGACTCCTATAATTCACCCCTCCACTTT
NA,TRBJ1-5,NA,TRBV16,15,CASSQAPYSNQPQHF,TGTGCCAGCAGCCAAGCCCCTTATAGCAATCAGCCCCAGCATTTT
NA,TRBJ1-1,NA,TRBV12-3/TRBV12-4,13,CASNLQGSTEAFF,TGTGCCAGCAACCTCCAGGGGTCCACTGAAGCTTTCTTT